This T cell receptor beta chain appears in the sequencing data of a study of cytomegalovirus exposure and HLA in healthy donors. Use of 60 Vbeta and 13 Jbeta primers characterized the PCR. TCRdb keeps only in-frame clones here, not all; method: immunoSEQ multiplex PCR. The profile covers fewer than 200,000 clones, with about 88% appearing a single time and 2% to 3% taken by the ten largest. In this sample, this clone turned up once. Its antigen is undetermined. V shed 7 bases and J 4 bases; nucleotides not matched to a gene: 9. Germline-derived CDR1 and CDR2 are SNHLY and FYNNEI. CDR3 size: 15 residues. Findings and limits, study-wide: Productive status was seen about 90% or about 30% of the time for most TCR beta V segments in an earlier analysis. Sequence variants that were highly shared formed a cluster that was likely a sequencing artifact.

The sample was PBMCs. V and J are TRBV2 and TRBJ2-4, with 8 bases lining up with TRBD1. The source of this sequence is a man aged 25 to 40 in good health and CMV-seropositive. The CDR3: CASNRQGSKKNIQYF. DNA of the CDR3: TGTGCCAGCAATAGACAGGGGTCGAAAAAAAACATTCAGTACTTC.